This T cell receptor (beta chain) was recorded in a study of shared clonotypes between healthy human individuals. Sequencing was at deep level. TCRdb's copy holds only in-frame clones and misses some; the assay was immunoSEQ multiplex PCR. The data contain some 2.1 million clones, roughly 95% of them singletons. Study-wide findings and caveats: It was the non-shared clonotypes that had lower generation probabilities than clonotypes shared by all four donors.

A note on this clone: Its specificity is unknown.

The naive CD8 fraction comprised CD45RO-negative cells positively selected for CCR7 and excluded terminally differentiated effector memory CD45RA+ cells. Healthy adults negative for HIV, lacking recent acute infections or vaccinations, served as donors. The material sequenced was naive CD8+ T cells from PBMCs. This receptor was obtained from a young man in good health. Some clones in this sample may be carry-over from other donors' samples.

CDR3 loop: CASSLLQALNTGELFF. The CDR3 DNA sequence: TGTGCCAGCAGCTTATTACAGGCCTTGAACACCGGGGAGCTGTTTTTT. The J gene is TRBJ2-2, the V gene TRBV7-9; tentative D call: TRBD1 (5 bases). Trimming removed 2 bases at V and 1 base at J, with 11 bases between. Per the germline V gene, CDR1 is SEHNR and CDR2 is FQNEAQ (reference sequence). The CDR3 covers 16 residues.